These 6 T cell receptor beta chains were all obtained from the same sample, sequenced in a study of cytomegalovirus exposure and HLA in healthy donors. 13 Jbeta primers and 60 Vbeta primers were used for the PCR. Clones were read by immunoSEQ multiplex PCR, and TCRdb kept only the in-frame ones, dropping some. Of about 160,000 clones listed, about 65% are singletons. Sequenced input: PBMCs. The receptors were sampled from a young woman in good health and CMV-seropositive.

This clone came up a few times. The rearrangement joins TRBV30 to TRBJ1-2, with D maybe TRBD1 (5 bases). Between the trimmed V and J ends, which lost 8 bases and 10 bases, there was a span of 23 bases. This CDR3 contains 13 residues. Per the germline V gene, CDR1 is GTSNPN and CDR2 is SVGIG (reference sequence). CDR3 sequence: CAGLGGSYAAYTF. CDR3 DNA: TGTGCCGGTTTGGGGGGGAGCTACGCGGCCTACACCTTC.

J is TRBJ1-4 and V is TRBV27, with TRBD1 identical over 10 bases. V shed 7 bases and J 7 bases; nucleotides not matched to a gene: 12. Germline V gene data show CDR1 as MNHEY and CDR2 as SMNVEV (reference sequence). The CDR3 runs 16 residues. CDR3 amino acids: CASNRRQGAGGEKLFF. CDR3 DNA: TGTGCCAGCAACCGGAGACAGGGGGCGGGGGGTGAAAAACTGTTTTTT.

The CDR3 spells CASNSEPVRNEQYF. The CDR3, as DNA: TGTGCCAGCAACTCGGAGCCCGTGAGGAACGAGCAGTACTTC. This rearrangement joins TRBV6-1 to TRBJ2-7; D is undetermined. The CDR3 totals 14 residues. CDR1 MNHNS and CDR2 SASEGT come from the germline V gene. V was trimmed by 7 bases and J by 5 bases, leaving 18 bases between them.

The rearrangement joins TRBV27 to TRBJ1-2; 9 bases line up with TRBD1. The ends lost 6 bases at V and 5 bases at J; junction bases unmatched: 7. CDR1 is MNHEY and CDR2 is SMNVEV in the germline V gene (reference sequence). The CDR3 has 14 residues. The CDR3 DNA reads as TGTGCCAGCAGGACCCAGGGACAGGGATATGGCTACACCTTC. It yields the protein CASRTQGQGYGYTF.

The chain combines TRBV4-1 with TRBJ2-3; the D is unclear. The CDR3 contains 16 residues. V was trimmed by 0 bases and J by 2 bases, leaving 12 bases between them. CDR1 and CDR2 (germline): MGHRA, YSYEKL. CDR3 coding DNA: TGCGCCAGCAGCCAAGAGACAAACTCCCCCACAGATACGCAGTATTTT. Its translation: CASSQETNSPTDTQYF.

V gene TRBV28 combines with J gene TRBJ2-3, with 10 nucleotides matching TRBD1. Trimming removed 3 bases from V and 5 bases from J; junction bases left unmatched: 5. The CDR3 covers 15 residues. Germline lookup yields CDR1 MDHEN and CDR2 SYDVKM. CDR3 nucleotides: TGTGCCAGCAGTTTTCGGGACAGGGGAAAAGATACGCAGTATTTT. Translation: CASSFRDRGKDTQYF.